This T cell receptor (beta chain) was observed in a study of vaccination effects on CD4 cells after COVID-19. CDR1 and CDR2 (germline): KGHDR, SFDVKD. This CDR3 has 15 residues. V shed 4 bases and J shed 4 bases, with 14 bases lying between them. A remark on this clone: Its antigen is unknown.

Sequencing was preceded by expansion of antigen-specific CD4+ T cells with viral peptide pools in the ViraFEST assay. CD4+ T cell isolation took place after approximately ten days of culture. Participants got two doses of BNT162b2 or mRNA-1273 vaccine. Cultures used over 1.5 million PBMC per well, approximately 9.7 IU/ml IL-2 and roughly 10 ug/ml peptides. Overall study findings and caveats: Early timepoints after infection were absent, and convalescent patients were few in the study.

This table comes from immunoSEQ multiplex PCR, and its TCRdb copy is limited to in-frame clones, with some not included. The table includes some 74,000 clones, roughly four fifths detected once. The rearrangement links TRBV24-1 to TRBJ2-3; no firm D call. This receptor was obtained from a human donor who received a COVID-19 vaccine. The specimen comprised CD4+ T cells from PBMCs cultured with HCoV-229E spike peptides, sampled after COVID-19 vaccination. CDR3 coding DNA: TGTGCCACCAGTGACGCTGGGTTTGAGGCAGATACGCAGTATTTT. Translated: CATSDAGFEADTQYF.